This T cell receptor beta chain is drawn from a study of identical twins' blood T cells. Findings of the study overall: Environmental influences on twin similarity could not be excluded.

The three twin pairs were reared together, likely meeting the same infections. With respect to this clonotype: Antigen unknown.

TCRdb called the 5' RACE reads again in MiXCR, with one record for every CDR3 protein. Of roughly 340,000 distinct CDR3 sequences listed, about 28% are singletons. Germline V gene lookup returns CDR1 SGHRS and CDR2 YFSETQ. Trimming stripped 2 bases from V and 3 bases from J, with 12 bases between. This CDR3 contains 15 residues. The TCR comes from a woman aged 18 to 50 in good health. The sequencing input was PBMCs. This chain links TRBV5-1 with TRBJ2-1; the D gene could be TRBD1 or TRBD2 (5 bases each). The DNA of the CDR3 is TGCGCCAGCAGCTTTACGGGGCCTGGCTACAATGAGCAGTTCTTC. Its protein is CASSFTGPGYNEQFF. Variable domain in full (rest from reference TRBV5-1 and TRBJ2-1): KAGVTQTPRYLIKTRGQQVTLSCSPISGHRSVSWYQQTPGQGLQFLFEYFSETQRNKGNFPGRFSGRQFSNSRSEMNVSTLELGDSALYLCASSFTGPGYNEQFFGPGTRLTVL.